This passage covers 3 T cell receptor beta chains from one sample sequenced in a study of human T cells and chemical hapten exposure. Stated time point: patch test 1, 2 weeks after DPC sensitization. As for treatment: therapeutic diphenylcyclopropenone sensitization with weekly scalp DPC. TCRdb re-called the RACE reads with MiXCR, one entry per CDR3 protein. The data contain 150,000 to 200,000 distinct CDR3 sequences, 20% to 25% of them singletons. Sequencing used whole blood, obtained in connection with sensitization to the hapten diphenylcyclopropenone (DPC). These receptor sequences come from a woman in her 50s with alopecia areata. Some clones in this sample may be carry-over from other donors' samples.

This chain uses TRBV12-3 or TRBV12-4 with TRBJ2-2, with D perhaps matching TRBD2 (5 bases). CDR3 length: 14 residues. The V end was cut by 4 bases, the J end by 5 bases, with 11 bases between. The CDR3 here is CASSSRELTGELFF. The CDR3 DNA sequence: TGTGCCAGCAGTTCCCGGGAACTGACCGGGGAGCTGTTTTTT.

This chain joins TRBV12-3 or TRBV12-4 and TRBJ1-2, with D hard to call. With 4 bases removed from V and 0 bases from J, the gap between germline ends came to 6 bases. There are 13 residues in the CDR3. CDR3 amino acids: CASSSTTNYGYTF. In DNA, the CDR3 is TGTGCCAGCAGTTCGACAACTAACTATGGCTACACCTTC.

The gene calls are TRBV29-1 and TRBJ1-1; D gene ambiguous. CDR1 SQVTM and CDR2 ANQGSEA come from the germline V gene. The length of the CDR3 is 13 residues. Trimming stripped 2 bases from V and 2 bases from J, with 9 bases between. The CDR3 sequence: CSVERRFNTEAFF. In DNA, the CDR3 is TGCAGCGTTGAACGGCGGTTTAACACTGAAGCTTTCTTT.